This TCR beta chain comes out of a study of CD8 T cell repertoires and HIV-1 epitope variants. About this clone itself: The antigen is unknown.

Per the germline V gene, CDR1 is MDHEN and CDR2 is SYDVKM. The CDR3 is 14 residues long. Trimming removed 5 bases from V and 4 bases from J; junction bases left unmatched: 3. Some clones are missing from TCRdb's copy, which holds only in-frame ones; the method was immunoSEQ multiplex PCR. Of fewer than 6,500 clones in the sample, 66% are singletons; the top ten hold about two fifths. Sequencing was done on a sample of cultured CD8+ T cells derived from PBMCs. This TCR was sampled from a male donor with HIV. The V and J genes are TRBV28 and TRBJ1-5; TRBD1 matches at 9 bases. The CDR3 spells CASSLGTGNQPQHF. The CDR3 coding sequence is TGTGCCAGCAGTCTCGGGACAGGGAATCAGCCCCAGCATTTT.